A single T cell receptor (beta chain) is shown here with its context. This entry is derived from a study of OX40 agonist ivuxolimab in advanced cancers. Study overall: With a range of about 23 to 90, age averaged approximately 54 years, and 65% to 85% were male.

Produced via immunoSEQ multiplex PCR; TCRdb's table is partial and in-frame only. This sample has around 49,000 clones; approximately 80% occur once, and the top ten carry over 14%. This receptor was taken from an adult with an advanced solid tumor such as melanoma, head and neck, liver or kidney cancer. The sequencing here drew on CD4+ or CD8+ T cells sorted from blood, taken in a trial of the OX40 agonist ivuxolimab.

DNA for the CDR3: TGCGCCAGCAGCCAAGATAACAGTGGCTACACCTTC. Translated, it gives CASSQDNSGYTF. The V and J genes are TRBV4-3 and TRBJ1-2; the D is unclear. The CDR3 covers 12 residues. The V end lost 0 bases, the J end lost 7 bases, and 6 bases lay between the germline ends. Per germline, CDR1 LGHNA and CDR2 YSLEER.